What follows are 22 T cell receptor beta chains derived from one specimen sequenced in a study of neurological immune-mediated disorders. Via MiXCR, TCRdb re-called the 5' RACE reads, giving one row per CDR3 protein. The sample consists of fewer than 60,000 distinct CDR3 sequences, 10% of them appearing once. The sequenced sample was PBMCs. The receptor set was obtained from a man between 70 and 80 years old with HTLV-1-associated myelopathy (HAM/TSP).

This clonotype has only a few counts. The V and J genes are TRBV6-1 and TRBJ2-6, with D unresolved. The germline V and J ends were trimmed by 2 bases and 0 bases, with 5 bases remaining between them. The germline V gene encodes CDR1 MNHNS and CDR2 SASEGT. CDR3 length equals 15 residues. In DNA form, the CDR3 reads TGTGCCAGCAGTGAACAAGGCTCTGGGGCCAACGTCCTGACTTTC. Translated: CASSEQGSGANVLTF.

This clonotype came up many times. This chain links TRBV5-1 with TRBJ2-3; tentative D call: TRBD2 (5 bases). Germline CDR1 is SGHRS and CDR2 is YFSETQ. V lost 3 bases and J 6 bases, leaving 5 bases between the germline ends. This CDR3 comprises 11 residues. CDR3 coding DNA: TGCGCCAGCAGCTGGAGGGATACGCAGTATTTT. Protein: CASSWRDTQYF.

This clonotype was seen at least ten times. This chain joins TRBV28 and TRBJ2-6; either TRBD1 or TRBD2 may supply D (6 bases each). CDR1 is MDHEN and CDR2 is SYDVKM in the germline V gene. This CDR3 region has 15 residues. Trimming shortened V by 5 bases and J by 3 bases, and 11 bases separated the two germline ends. CDR3 loop: CASSPEGGGANVLTF. In DNA form, the CDR3 reads TGTGCCAGCAGTCCCGAGGGGGGTGGGGCCAACGTCCTGACTTTC. Drawing the rest from reference TRBV28 and TRBJ2-6, the complete variable domain is DVKVTQSSRYLVKRTGEKVFLECVQDMDHENMFWYRQDPGLGLRLIYFSYDVKMKEKGDIPEGYSVSREKKERFSLILESASTNQTSMYLCASSPEGGGANVLTFGAGSRLTVL.

This clonotype was observed at least ten times. This chain joins TRBV28 and TRBJ1-5; D gene unclear. Per the germline V gene, CDR1 is MDHEN and CDR2 is SYDVKM. This CDR3 has 13 residues. V was cut by 3 bases and J by 6 bases, with 9 bases left in between. The CDR3 DNA reads TGTGCCAGCAGTTTTCGCTTTGGTCAGCCCCAGCATTTT. It codes for CASSFRFGQPQHF.

This clonotype was counted ten times or more. The V and J genes are TRBV28 and TRBJ1-6; 10 nucleotides line up with TRBD1. This CDR3 comprises 17 residues. The J segment lost 7 bases and the V segment lost 8 bases, leaving 14 bases of the junction unmatched. Germline V gives CDR1 MDHEN, CDR2 SYDVKM. Written as DNA, the CDR3 is TGTGCCAGCGGCCGTGGGGGACAGGGGAGGCGGAATTCACCCCTCCACTTT. Its protein product is CASGRGGQGRRNSPLHF.

This clonotype has a count of ten or more. The CDR3 loop reads CASSQMTLQGETQYF. Here the CDR3 DNA reads TGCGCCAGCAGCCAAATGACCTTACAGGGGGAGACCCAGTACTTC. The chain combines TRBV4-1 with TRBJ2-5, with TRBD1 identical over 7 bases. The germline gives CDR1 MGHRA, CDR2 YSYEKL. This CDR3 contains 15 residues. V gave up 2 bases and J gave up 5 bases; unmatched junction bases: 8.

This clonotype was seen many times. V gene TRBV3-1 combines with J gene TRBJ2-7, with D perhaps matching TRBD2 (5 bases). V lost 4 bases, J lost 1 base, and 8 bases lay in between. This CDR3 is 13 amino acids long. Germline CDR1 reads LGHDT; CDR2 reads YNNKEL (reference sequence). The DNA of the CDR3 is TGTGCCAGCAGCCGTAGCGTATCCTACGAGCAGTACTTC. Its translation is CASSRSVSYEQYF.

This clonotype was seen many times. The rearrangement links TRBV7-2 to TRBJ1-2; D perhaps matches TRBD1 (6 bases). V gave up 5 bases and J gave up 4 bases, with 17 bases separating them. The germline gives CDR1 SGHTA, CDR2 FQGNSA. CDR3 length equals 15 residues. The CDR3 DNA reads as TGTGCCAGCAGCCCAAACCCAGGGGCACCCTATGGCTACACCTTC. This gives the protein CASSPNPGAPYGYTF.

This clonotype was found many times. The J gene is TRBJ1-2, the V gene TRBV18; the match to TRBD1 covers 9 bases. V dropped 3 bases and J dropped 6; count of bases not matched to a gene: 5. There are 14 residues in the CDR3. CDR1 KGHSH and CDR2 LQKENI come from the germline V gene. This CDR3 is CASSPKQGADGYTF. In DNA form, the CDR3 reads TGTGCCAGCTCACCGAAACAGGGGGCCGATGGCTACACCTTC.

This clonotype is medium-sized within its sample. The chain links TRBV7-9 to TRBJ2-7; D may be TRBD1 (6 bases). Trimming took off 1 base at V and 0 bases at J, with 19 bases between the two ends. The length of the CDR3 is 18 residues. The germline CDR1 and CDR2 sequences are SEHNR and FQNEAQ (reference sequence). CDR3 amino acids: CASSLGLRTDLYSYEQYF. The CDR3 DNA sequence: TGTGCCAGCAGCTTAGGCCTCCGGACAGATCTGTACTCCTACGAGCAGTACTTC.

There are many counts of this clonotype. The V and J genes are TRBV7-8 and TRBJ2-3, with no clear D. Germline V gene sequence: CDR1 SGHVS, CDR2 FQNEAQ. This CDR3 has 13 amino acids. V lost 5 bases to trimming and J lost 8 bases, with 14 bases between them. DNA for the CDR3: TGTGCCAGCAGCCTCGACACGGGCGGTACGCAGTATTTT. Its protein is CASSLDTGGTQYF.

The sample holds many counts of this clonotype. V gene TRBV7-2 combines with J gene TRBJ2-7; 14 positions agree with TRBD2. Losses at the gene ends were 5 bases for V and 3 bases for J; bases not matched to a gene: 9. This CDR3 has 17 amino acids. CDR1 SGHTA and CDR2 FQGNSA come from the germline V gene. CDR3 sequence: CASSRLAGGPALYEQYF. The CDR3 DNA is TGTGCCAGCAGCCGACTAGCGGGAGGGCCGGCCCTCTACGAGCAGTACTTC.

This chain uses TRBV6-2 or TRBV6-3 with TRBJ2-4; D is undetermined. V lost 5 bases to trimming and J lost 0 bases, with 14 bases between them. Germline loops: CDR1 MNHEY, CDR2 SVGEGT. This CDR3 region has 16 residues. CDR3: CASSRDTLLAKNIQYF. The CDR3 region has the DNA TGTGCCAGCAGTCGCGACACACTCCTAGCCAAAAACATTCAGTACTTC.

This clonotype has ten or more counts. The chain recombines TRBV7-3 with TRBJ2-2, with TRBD2 identical over 7 bases. The ends lost 1 base at V and 4 bases at J; junction bases unmatched: 12. Germline assignment: CDR1 SGHTA and CDR2 FQGTGA. The length of the CDR3 is 18 residues. Here the CDR3 reads CASSLMRGGLRGTGELFF. The CDR3 DNA is TGTGCCAGCAGCTTAATGCGCGGGGGTCTCCGCGGCACCGGGGAGCTGTTTTTT.

This clonotype was counted at least ten times. The chain has TRBV18 and TRBJ1-6; D not certain. The CDR3 has 13 amino acids. The germline V and J ends were trimmed by 5 bases and 7 bases, with 9 bases remaining between them. CDR1 and CDR2 from the germline V gene are KGHSH and LQKENI. Here the CDR3 DNA reads TGTGCCAGCTCATCGGATTTAAATTCACCCCTCCACTTT. Protein: CASSSDLNSPLHF.

This clonotype was seen many times. The chain employs TRBV29-1 and TRBJ2-7; TRBD1 agrees at 9 bases. The CDR3 is 11 amino acids. From germline, CDR1 is SQVTM and CDR2 ANQGSEA. J lost 8 bases, V lost 4 bases, and 3 bases had no gene match. The CDR3 region has the DNA TGCAGCGTTGCCGGGACAGGGAAGCAGTACTTC. Translated: CSVAGTGKQYF.

This clonotype was recorded many times. The rearrangement joins TRBV12-3 or TRBV12-4 to TRBJ1-2, with D perhaps matching TRBD1 (6 bases). This CDR3 spans 12 amino acids. V lost 6 bases to trimming and J lost 10 bases, with 15 bases between them. The DNA of the CDR3 is TGTGCCAGCAGAGTCCACAGGGACCTCTACACCTTC. Translation gives CASRVHRDLYTF.

At least ten counts were recorded for this clonotype. The V gene is TRBV5-6, the J gene TRBJ2-3; D ambiguous. Germline-derived CDR1 and CDR2 are SGHDT and YYEEEE. The CDR3 consists of 13 residues. With 5 bases removed from V and 2 bases from J, the gap between germline ends came to 9 bases. CDR3 nucleotides: TGTGCCAGCAGTCTCCCGTTCACAGATACGCAGTATTTT. It translates to CASSLPFTDTQYF.

This clonotype has a count of ten or more. This rearrangement joins TRBV5-5 to TRBJ2-5; D is unresolved. V dropped 4 bases and J dropped 5 bases, with 18 bases sitting between them. Per germline, CDR1 SGHKS and CDR2 YYEKEE (reference sequence). This CDR3 is built from 15 residues. The CDR3 loop is CASSAFSGTRETQYF. Written as DNA, the CDR3 is TGTGCCAGCAGCGCCTTCTCGGGCACCCGGGAGACCCAGTACTTC.

There are many counts of this clonotype. The chain couples TRBV18 to TRBJ2-5; D remains ambiguous. This CDR3 contains 15 residues. V lost 2 bases and J lost 1, with 11 bases in between. Per germline, CDR1 KGHSH and CDR2 LQKENI. The CDR3 here is CASSPGGAFQETQYF. The CDR3 nucleotides are TGTGCCAGCTCACCAGGTGGAGCTTTCCAAGAGACCCAGTACTTC.

This clonotype was detected many times. The chain recombines TRBV20-1 with TRBJ2-7; 9 bases line up with TRBD1. J lost 7 bases, V lost 5 bases, and 12 bases had no gene match. Per the germline V gene, CDR1 is DFQATT and CDR2 is SNEGSKA (reference sequence). The CDR3 runs to 14 residues. This chain's CDR3 is CSASYRGRMGEQYF. The CDR3 nucleotides are TGCAGTGCTTCCTACAGGGGGCGCATGGGTGAGCAGTACTTC.

This clonotype was detected ten times or more. The chain uses TRBV11-2 and TRBJ2-1; unclear D gene. The CDR3 is 16 amino acids. The germline V gene encodes CDR1 SGHAT and CDR2 FQNNGV. Trimming took 5 bases from V and 1 from J, leaving 15 bases between them. The CDR3 sequence: CASSTAEGASYNEQFF. CDR3 sequence (DNA): TGTGCCAGCAGCACGGCGGAAGGCGCATCCTACAATGAGCAGTTCTTC.